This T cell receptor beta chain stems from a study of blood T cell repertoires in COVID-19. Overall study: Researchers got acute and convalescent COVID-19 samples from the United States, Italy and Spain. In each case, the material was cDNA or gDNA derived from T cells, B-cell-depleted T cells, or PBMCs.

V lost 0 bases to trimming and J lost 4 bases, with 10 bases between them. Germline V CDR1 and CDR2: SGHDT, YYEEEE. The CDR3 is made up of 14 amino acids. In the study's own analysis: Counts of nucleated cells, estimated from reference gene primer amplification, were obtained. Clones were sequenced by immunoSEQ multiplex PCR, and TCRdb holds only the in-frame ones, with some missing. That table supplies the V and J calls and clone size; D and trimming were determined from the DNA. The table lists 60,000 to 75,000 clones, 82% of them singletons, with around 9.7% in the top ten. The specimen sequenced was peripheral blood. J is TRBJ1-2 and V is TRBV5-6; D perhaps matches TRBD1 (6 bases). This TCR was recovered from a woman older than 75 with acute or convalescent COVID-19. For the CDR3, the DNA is TGTGCCAGCAGCTTGGGGACAGTCAGCTATGGCTACACCTTC. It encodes CASSLGTVSYGYTF.